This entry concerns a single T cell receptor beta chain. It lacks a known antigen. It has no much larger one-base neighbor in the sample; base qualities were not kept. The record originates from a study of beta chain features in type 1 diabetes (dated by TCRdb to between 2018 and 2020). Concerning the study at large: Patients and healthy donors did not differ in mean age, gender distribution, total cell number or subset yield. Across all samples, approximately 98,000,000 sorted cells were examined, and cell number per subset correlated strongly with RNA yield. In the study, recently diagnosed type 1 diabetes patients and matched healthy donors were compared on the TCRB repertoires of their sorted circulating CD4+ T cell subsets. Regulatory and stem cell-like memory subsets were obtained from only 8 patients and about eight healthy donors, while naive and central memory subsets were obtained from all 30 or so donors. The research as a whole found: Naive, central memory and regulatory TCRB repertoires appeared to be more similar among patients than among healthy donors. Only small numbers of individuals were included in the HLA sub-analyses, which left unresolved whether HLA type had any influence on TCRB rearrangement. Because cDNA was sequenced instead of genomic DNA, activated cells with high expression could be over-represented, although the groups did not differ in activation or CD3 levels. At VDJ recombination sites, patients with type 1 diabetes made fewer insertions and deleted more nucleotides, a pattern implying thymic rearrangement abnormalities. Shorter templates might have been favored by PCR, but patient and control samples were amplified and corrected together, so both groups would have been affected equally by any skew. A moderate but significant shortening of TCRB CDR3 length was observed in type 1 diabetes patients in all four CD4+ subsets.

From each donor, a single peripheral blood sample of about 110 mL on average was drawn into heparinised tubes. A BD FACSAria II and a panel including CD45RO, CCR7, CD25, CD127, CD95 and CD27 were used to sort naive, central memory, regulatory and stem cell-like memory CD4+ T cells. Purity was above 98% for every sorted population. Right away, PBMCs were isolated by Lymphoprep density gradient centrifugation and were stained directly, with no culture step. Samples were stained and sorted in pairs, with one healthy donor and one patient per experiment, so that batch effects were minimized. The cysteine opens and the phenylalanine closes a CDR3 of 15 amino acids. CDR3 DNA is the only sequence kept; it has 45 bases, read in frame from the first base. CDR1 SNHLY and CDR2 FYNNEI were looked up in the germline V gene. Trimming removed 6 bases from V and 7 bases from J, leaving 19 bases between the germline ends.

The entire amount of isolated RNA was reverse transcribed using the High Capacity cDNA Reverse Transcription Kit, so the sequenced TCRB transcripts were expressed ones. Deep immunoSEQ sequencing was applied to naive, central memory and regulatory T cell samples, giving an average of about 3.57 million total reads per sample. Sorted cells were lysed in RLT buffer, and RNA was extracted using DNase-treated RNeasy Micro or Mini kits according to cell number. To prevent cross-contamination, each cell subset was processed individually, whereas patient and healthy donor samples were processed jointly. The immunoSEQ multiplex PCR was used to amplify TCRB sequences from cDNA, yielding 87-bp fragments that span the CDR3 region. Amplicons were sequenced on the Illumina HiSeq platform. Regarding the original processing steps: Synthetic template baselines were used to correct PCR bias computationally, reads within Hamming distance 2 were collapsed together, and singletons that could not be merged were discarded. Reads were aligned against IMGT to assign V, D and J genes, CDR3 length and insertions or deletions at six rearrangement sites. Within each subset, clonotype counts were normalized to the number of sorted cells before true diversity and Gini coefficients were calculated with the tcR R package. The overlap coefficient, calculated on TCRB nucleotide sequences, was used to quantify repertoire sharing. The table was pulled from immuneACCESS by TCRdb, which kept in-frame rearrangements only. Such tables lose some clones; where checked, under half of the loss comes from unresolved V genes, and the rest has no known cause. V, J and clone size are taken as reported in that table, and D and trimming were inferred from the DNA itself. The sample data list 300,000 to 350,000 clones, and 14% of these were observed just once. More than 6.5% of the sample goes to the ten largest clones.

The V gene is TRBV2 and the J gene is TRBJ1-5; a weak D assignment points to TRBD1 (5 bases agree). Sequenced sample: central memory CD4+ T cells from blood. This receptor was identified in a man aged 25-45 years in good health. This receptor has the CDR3 CASREGRNTKQPQHF. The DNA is TGTGCCAGCAGGGAGGGGAGAAATACAAAACAGCCCCAGCATTTT.